The 19 T cell receptor beta chains below were found in one sample sequenced in a study of T-cell reconstitution after alpha-beta-depleted transplantation in children. Using unique molecular identifiers, the investigators prepared the TCRbeta library. TCRdb passed the PCR reads through MiXCR, listing each CDR3 protein once. Of more than 90,000 distinct CDR3 sequences listed, about a tenth are singletons. Specimen: PBMCs, collected before TCRalphabeta/CD19-depleted stem cell transplant. The receptors stem from a boy aged 2 to 10 with acute lymphoblastic leukemia, due to receive a stem cell transplant.

The chain carries TRBV7-9 and TRBJ2-6, with 7 bases matching TRBD2. The germline gives CDR1 SEHNR, CDR2 FQNEAQ (reference sequence). The CDR3 consists of 21 residues. The junction had 19 bases not matched to a gene; V was cut back by 4 bases and J by 1 base. This CDR3 is CASSSTLLELAQKSGANVLTF. CDR3 nucleotides: TGTGCCAGCAGCTCCACCCTCCTCGAACTAGCGCAAAAGTCTGGGGCCAACGTCCTGACTTTC.

The chain links TRBV3-1 to TRBJ1-1; D ambiguous. The V end lost 1 base, the J end lost 11 bases, and 14 bases lay between the germline ends. This CDR3 is 13 amino acids long. CDR1 LGHDT and CDR2 YNNKEL come from the germline V gene (reference sequence). The CDR3 protein is CASSQVREEEAFF. The CDR3 nucleotides read TGTGCCAGCAGCCAAGTACGGGAGGAGGAGGCTTTCTTT.

The sample holds many counts of this clonotype. This chain uses TRBV20-1 with TRBJ1-1; TRBD1 is a possible D gene (6 bases). This CDR3 region has 12 residues. Trimming cost V 3 bases and J 5 bases, with 10 bases left between them. Germline lookup yields CDR1 DFQATT and CDR2 SNEGSKA (reference sequence). The CDR3 here is CSARNTGTEAFF. For the CDR3, the DNA is TGCAGTGCTAGGAACACAGGGACTGAAGCTTTCTTT.

Turning to this clonotype: One end of the junction varies from germline; a read error may be responsible. The genes are TRBV14 and TRBJ2-1; D is unclear. Germline CDR1 reads SGHDN; CDR2 reads FVKESK. This CDR3 spans 13 amino acids. The CDR3 sequence is CASSQGRYNKQFF. CDR3 nucleotides: TGTGCCAGCAGCCAAGGGCGCTACAATAAGCAGTTCTTC.

Many counts were recorded for this clonotype. J is TRBJ1-1 and V is TRBV7-2, with D perhaps TRBD1 (5 bases). Germline V gene sequence: CDR1 SGHTA, CDR2 FQGNSA. V lost 5 bases to trimming and J lost 1 base, with 14 bases between them. This CDR3 has 15 amino acids. CDR3 DNA sequence: TGTGCCAGCAGCCCGGAGCCCGGGGCGAACACTGAAGCTTTCTTT. Translation: CASSPEPGANTEAFF.

At least ten counts were recorded for this clonotype. The CDR3 DNA reads as TGTGCCAGCAGCTTAGCGGTATCTGGGGCCAACGTCCTGACTTTC. It codes for CASSLAVSGANVLTF. The genes are TRBV7-9 and TRBJ2-6; D is unclear. Per germline, CDR1 SEHNR and CDR2 FQNEAQ (reference sequence). This CDR3 spans 15 amino acids. Trimming removed 0 bases at V and 1 base at J, with 4 bases between.

The rearrangement joins TRBV9 to TRBJ2-5, with a weak D call TRBD1 (5 bases). The CDR3 totals 15 residues. Looked up from germline, CDR1 is SGDLS and CDR2 is YYNGEE. The V gene lost 0 bases and the J gene lost 4 bases, with 13 bases spanning the gap. In DNA form, the CDR3 reads TGTGCCAGCAGCGTAGAAGGGTGGGGCGGAGAGACCCAGTACTTC. Protein sequence: CASSVEGWGGETQYF.

This clonotype came up many times. This chain links TRBV7-9 with TRBJ1-5, with 10 bases matching TRBD1. The trim removed 5 bases at V and 6 bases at J, leaving 7 bases unmatched. Germline loops: CDR1 SEHNR, CDR2 FQNEAQ (reference sequence). This CDR3 is 15 amino acids long. CDR3 in amino acids: CASSPGTGDGQPQHF. The CDR3 nucleotides are TGTGCCAGCAGCCCCGGGACAGGGGACGGTCAGCCCCAGCATTTT. Looking up the rest from reference TRBV7-9 and TRBJ1-5 gives the full variable domain: DTGVSQNPRHKITKRGQNVTFRCDPISEHNRLYWYRQTLGQGPEFLTYFQNEAQLEKSRLLSDRFSAERPKGSFSTLEIQRTEQGDSAMYLCASSPGTGDGQPQHFGDGTRLSIL.

Only a few counts were recorded for this clonotype. The V call is TRBV20-1, the J call TRBJ2-1, with D perhaps being TRBD1 or TRBD2 (5 bases each). Germline V gene data show CDR1 as DFQATT and CDR2 as SNEGSKA (reference sequence). This CDR3 is 13 amino acids long. V lost 6 bases and J lost 3, with 12 bases in between. The DNA of the CDR3 is TGCAGTGCCCCTGAGGGGCGCTACAATGAGCAGTTCTTC. As protein: CSAPEGRYNEQFF.

This clonotype was counted between two and nine times. This sequence joins TRBV18 and TRBJ2-6; D tentatively reads TRBD1 or TRBD2 (5 bases each). The CDR3 sequence is 18 residues long. CDR1 and CDR2 from the germline V gene are KGHSH and LQKENI. V shed 5 bases and J shed 0 bases, with 17 bases lying between them. CDR3 sequence reads: CASSSIGASSSGANVLTF. CDR3 coding DNA: TGTGCCAGCTCAAGTATCGGGGCGTCTAGCTCTGGGGCCAACGTCCTGACTTTC.

The chain uses TRBV28 and TRBJ2-7, with unresolved D. Germline values: CDR1 MDHEN, CDR2 SYDVKM. The V end lost 5 bases, the J end lost 0 bases, and 20 bases lay between the germline ends. The CDR3 extends over 17 amino acids. DNA for the CDR3: TGTGCCAGCAGTATACCGGAGTGGGAAGAACCCTCCTACGAGCAGTACTTC. It translates to CASSIPEWEEPSYEQYF.

This chain links TRBV20-1 with TRBJ2-5; 8 positions match TRBD2. The CDR3 consists of 13 residues. V lost 6 bases, J lost 5 bases, and 8 bases stayed unmatched. Germline V gene data show CDR1 as DFQATT and CDR2 as SNEGSKA (reference sequence). The CDR3 protein is CSALLAGLETQYF. CDR3 bases: TGCAGTGCCCTCCTAGCGGGTTTGGAGACCCAGTACTTC.

This clonotype was counted ten times or more. The chain has TRBV7-3 and TRBJ2-7; tentative D call: TRBD2 (5 bases). Germline-derived CDR1 and CDR2 are SGHTA and FQGTGA. The CDR3 has 13 amino acids. Trimming cost V 6 bases and J 2 bases, with 11 bases left between them. This CDR3 is CASSRGSAYEQYF. Here the CDR3 DNA reads TGTGCCAGCAGTCGCGGGTCCGCCTACGAGCAGTACTTC.

This clonotype has a handful of counts. The chain is built from TRBV20-1 and TRBJ1-2, with 7 bases identical to TRBD1. After removal of 5 bases from V and 5 bases from J, the junction contained 8 bases not matched to a gene. CDR1 and CDR2 from the germline V gene are DFQATT and SNEGSKA (reference sequence). The CDR3 has 13 amino acids. CDR3 in DNA: TGCAGTGCTGGATCCTCGACAGGGTATGGCTACACCTTC. Translated, it gives CSAGSSTGYGYTF.

This clonotype was found many times. The chain uses TRBV6-5 and TRBJ2-7, with TRBD1 matching over 12 bases. Looked up from germline, CDR1 is MNHEY and CDR2 is SVGAGI. This CDR3 spans 16 amino acids. V dropped 1 base and J dropped 7; count of bases not matched to a gene: 8. Here the CDR3 DNA reads TGTGCCAGCAGTTACTTACCGGGACAGGGGGCGGATGAGCAGTACTTC. Protein product: CASSYLPGQGADEQYF.

V and J are TRBV20-1 and TRBJ2-1; 9 bases align to TRBD2. Germline V gene data show CDR1 as DFQATT and CDR2 as SNEGSKA (reference sequence). This CDR3 region has 16 residues. With V trimmed by 0 bases and J by 3 bases, 6 bases remained unmatched. Here the CDR3 DNA reads TGCAGTGCTAGAGATGTCCTAGCGGGAATCTACAATGAGCAGTTCTTC. Amino acid sequence: CSARDVLAGIYNEQFF.

The V gene is TRBV27, the J gene TRBJ2-7; possibly TRBD2 for D (5 bases). Trimming stripped 5 bases from V and 2 bases from J, with 19 bases between. The CDR3 contains 16 residues. Looked up from germline, CDR1 is MNHEY and CDR2 is SMNVEV (reference sequence). The CDR3 region has the DNA TGTGCCAGCAGTCCCTTTGGAGCAGCGGCAACCTACGAGCAGTACTTC. Translating it yields CASSPFGAAATYEQYF.

The chain carries TRBV29-1 and TRBJ2-3; 8 positions agree with TRBD2. CDR1 and CDR2 (germline): SQVTM, ANQGSEA. V shed 1 base and J 5 bases; nucleotides not matched to a gene: 14. CDR3 length: 17 residues. The CDR3 reads CSVEGRGAGEEGDTQYF. CDR3 nucleotide sequence: TGCAGCGTTGAAGGTCGGGGAGCGGGAGAGGAGGGAGATACGCAGTATTTT.

The CDR3 is CASSLVAPPVINEQFF. Here the CDR3 DNA reads TGTGCCAGCAGCTTAGTAGCTCCACCTGTTATCAATGAGCAGTTCTTC. The chain joins TRBV11-3 to TRBJ2-1; D call uncertain. This CDR3 has 16 residues. V lost 1 base, J lost 6 bases, and 16 bases lay in between. The germline V gene encodes CDR1 SGHNT and CDR2 YENEEA.